The 22 T cell receptor beta chains presented below share a single source sample, sequenced in a study of T cells in Graves' hyperthyroidism and ophthalmopathy. RNA transcripts provided the source from which TCR beta CDR3 regions were amplified. TCR CDR3 underwent first-round RT-PCR with the HTBI primer set. TCRdb re-called the multiplex PCR reads with MiXCR, one entry per CDR3 protein. The sample contains approximately 870,000 distinct CDR3 sequences, 35% to 45% of which appear only once. Material: blood. These receptors all stem from a man aged 18 to 35 with Graves' hyperthyroidism.

This clonotype was counted ten times or more. The V and J genes are TRBV20-1 and TRBJ1-2, with D perhaps TRBD1 (5 bases). The CDR3 consists of 15 residues. V was trimmed by 5 bases and J by 5 bases, leaving 21 bases between them. The V gene's germline CDR1 is DFQATT and CDR2 SNEGSKA (reference sequence). CDR3 sequence (DNA): TGCAGTGCTGAGGAAGGGCATAAGGGGTGGTATGGCTACACCTTC. It specifies CSAEEGHKGWYGYTF.

V usage is TRBV20-1 and J usage is TRBJ2-5; 10 bases are shared with TRBD2. The CDR3 runs to 16 residues. Germline V lookup: CDR1 DFQATT, CDR2 SNEGSKA (reference sequence). Unmatched junction bases numbered 9, after V lost 0 bases and J lost 5 bases. The CDR3 sequence: CSAREEALAGEETQYF. The CDR3, as DNA: TGCAGTGCTAGAGAAGAGGCGCTAGCGGGAGAGGAGACCCAGTACTTC.

Ten or more counts support this clonotype. This sequence joins TRBV7-2 and TRBJ1-1; D gene uncertain. Germline V gene sequence: CDR1 SGHTA, CDR2 FQGNSA. Deletions cut 3 bases from V and 0 bases from J, with 8 bases between. There are 14 residues in the CDR3. This CDR3 is CASSLPYMNTEAFF. DNA for the CDR3: TGTGCCAGCAGCTTGCCCTACATGAACACTGAAGCTTTCTTT.

The chain recombines TRBV15 with TRBJ2-7; D not certain. Per the germline V gene, CDR1 is LNHNV and CDR2 is YYDKDF (reference sequence). V was clipped by 8 bases and J by 0 bases, with 5 bases between them. The CDR3 totals 11 residues. The DNA of the CDR3 is TGTGCCACCCTTGACTCCTACGAGCAGTACTTC. Encoded protein: CATLDSYEQYF.

The chain joins TRBV20-1 to TRBJ2-5; 10 bases are shared with TRBD1. This CDR3 is 15 amino acids long. Germline V gives CDR1 DFQATT, CDR2 SNEGSKA (reference sequence). Trimming removed 3 bases from V and 1 base from J; junction bases left unmatched: 5. The CDR3 coding sequence is TGCAGTGCTAGCCCCGGACAGGGGGTCCAAGAGACCCAGTACTTC. Protein product: CSASPGQGVQETQYF.

This clonotype was detected many times. The chain employs TRBV10-2 and TRBJ2-5; D gene ambiguous. The germline V gene encodes CDR1 WSHSY and CDR2 SAAADI. Trimming stripped 6 bases from V and 2 bases from J, with 19 bases between. The CDR3 has 16 amino acids. CDR3 DNA sequence: TGCGCCAGCAGCCCTCTTCCGTCGAAAGTACAAGAGACCCAGTACTTC. Translation gives CASSPLPSKVQETQYF.

This clonotype was recorded at least ten times. CDR3: CATSESNRVGNQPQHF. The CDR3 DNA follows: TGTGCCACCAGTGAGTCCAACAGGGTAGGCAATCAGCCCCAGCATTTT. The chain combines TRBV24-1 with TRBJ1-5; a weak D match, TRBD1 (6 bases). V gave up 4 bases and J gave up 2 bases, with 14 bases separating them. Per the germline V gene, CDR1 is KGHDR and CDR2 is SFDVKD. The CDR3 covers 16 residues.

The chain has TRBV7-3 and TRBJ2-2; weak D call: TRBD1 (6 bases). Per the germline V gene, CDR1 is SGHTA and CDR2 is FQGTGA. The CDR3 sequence is 15 residues long. Trimming shortened V by 5 bases and J by 7 bases, and 17 bases separated the two germline ends. CDR3 sequence reads: CASSQETGLGGELFF. CDR3 bases: TGTGCCAGCAGCCAAGAAACAGGGTTAGGCGGGGAGCTGTTTTTT.

The V and J genes are TRBV20-1 and TRBJ1-5; tentatively, D is TRBD1 (6 bases). The germline V gene encodes CDR1 DFQATT and CDR2 SNEGSKA (reference sequence). CDR3 length: 14 residues. With 6 bases removed from V and 5 bases from J, the gap between germline ends came to 17 bases. CDR3 coding DNA: TGCAGTGCAACAGCCGGGACACCTGATCAGCCCCAGCATTTT. It encodes CSATAGTPDQPQHF.

This rearrangement joins TRBV15 to TRBJ1-1; 7 positions match TRBD1. The CDR3 is 13 amino acids. V dropped 8 bases and J dropped 3; count of bases not matched to a gene: 6. From germline, CDR1 is LNHNV and CDR2 YYDKDF (reference sequence). The CDR3 DNA reads as TGTGCCACCCGACAGGGTAGGCACACTGAAGCTTTCTTT. This encodes CATRQGRHTEAFF.

V usage is TRBV19 and J usage is TRBJ1-5, with D possibly matching TRBD1 (6 bases). Germline CDR1 is LNHDA and CDR2 is SQIVND (reference sequence). This CDR3 spans 15 amino acids. Trimming took 3 bases from V and 7 from J, leaving 16 bases between them. This CDR3 reads CASSIWGQGRQPQHF. The CDR3 DNA reads as TGTGCCAGTAGTATTTGGGGACAAGGTAGACAGCCCCAGCATTTT.

This clonotype has just a few counts. The rearrangement uses TRBV4-1 and TRBJ1-5; D possibly corresponds to TRBD1 (5 bases). The CDR3 runs to 17 residues. CDR1 and CDR2 from the germline V gene are MGHRA and YSYEKL. Trimming removed 4 bases from V and 3 bases from J, with 19 bases in between. In DNA, the CDR3 is TGCGCCAGCAGCCCCCAATCGCTGGGACGGATCAATCAGCCCCAGCATTTT. This sequence encodes CASSPQSLGRINQPQHF.

This clonotype was observed many times. The CDR3, as DNA: TGTGCCAGCAGCGACGGACGCGATCAGCCCCAGCATTTT. This encodes CASSDGRDQPQHF. The J gene is TRBJ1-5, the V gene TRBV7-2; D not certain. This CDR3 region has 13 residues. Germline CDR1 SGHTA, CDR2 FQGNSA. Trimming pared 5 bases from V and 5 bases from J, leaving 10 bases between.

Turning to this clonotype: The limits of the CDR3 on the DNA are not certain, so only TCRdb's listed CDR3 is given. This rearrangement joins TRBV6-4 to TRBJ1-2. Germline values: CDR1 MRHNA, CDR2 SNTAGT. The CDR3 comprises 17 residues, both ends counted. The CDR3 is CASKVKDLLFFGNGYTF.

The genes are TRBV6-5 and TRBJ2-3, with 7 bases fitting TRBD1. The ends lost 7 bases at V and 2 bases at J; junction bases unmatched: 6. The CDR3 contains 14 residues. Germline V gene lookup returns CDR1 MNHEY and CDR2 SVGAGI. CDR3 sequence reads: CASKADRITDTQYF. The CDR3 nucleotides read TGTGCCAGCAAAGCGGACAGGATCACAGATACGCAGTATTTT.

The genes are TRBV11-2 and TRBJ2-7; maybe TRBD2 (7 bases). Deletions cut 2 bases from V and 4 bases from J, with 21 bases between. Germline lookup yields CDR1 SGHAT and CDR2 FQNNGV. The CDR3 totals 17 residues. The CDR3 here is CASSLWSGGGLRYEQYF. CDR3 coding DNA: TGTGCCAGCAGCTTATGGTCTGGCGGGGGCCTGAGGTACGAGCAGTACTTC.

This clonotype was seen a few times. J is TRBJ2-7 and V is TRBV9, with no clear D. In germline, CDR1 is SGDLS, CDR2 YYNGEE. Trimming removed 1 base at V and 5 bases at J, with 13 bases between. The CDR3 contains 14 residues. CDR3 bases: TGTGCCAGCAGCGTATACGGTCGCAACGACGAGCAGTACTTC. This translates into CASSVYGRNDEQYF.

The rearrangement joins TRBV10-3 to TRBJ1-1; the D gene is possibly TRBD1 (5 bases). The CDR3 contains 14 residues. V was pared by 2 bases and J by 3 bases, with 10 bases between. Germline loops: CDR1 ENHRY, CDR2 SYGVKD. The DNA of the CDR3 is TGTGCCATCAGTGAGCGGGGGGAGGACACTGAAGCTTTCTTT. Its protein is CAISERGEDTEAFF.

This clonotype occurred a few times. The chain employs TRBV10-2 and TRBJ1-5; D remains ambiguous. CDR1 WSHSY and CDR2 SAAADI come from the germline V gene. The germline V and J ends were trimmed by 3 bases and 0 bases, with 12 bases remaining between them. The CDR3 consists of 16 residues. The CDR3: CASSEQPYFSNQPQHF. Written as DNA, the CDR3 is TGCGCCAGCAGTGAACAGCCCTACTTTAGCAATCAGCCCCAGCATTTT.

The chain is built from TRBV6-1 and TRBJ2-5; the D gene is possibly TRBD2 (7 bases). Germline CDR1 and CDR2: MNHNS and SASEGT. The CDR3 is 14 amino acids. Trimming pared 10 bases from V and 4 bases from J, leaving 19 bases between. The CDR3 here is CATFPGGPGETQYF. The CDR3, as DNA: TGTGCCACCTTTCCCGGGGGGCCGGGAGAGACCCAGTACTTC.

This clonotype appeared a few times. One end of the junction varies from germline; a read error may be responsible. The chain combines TRBV6-5 with TRBJ1-2; D not resolved. CDR1 MNHEY and CDR2 SVGAGI come from the germline V gene. The CDR3 runs 14 residues. The CDR3 DNA sequence: TGTGCCATCAGTTACTATGGCACTAACTATGGCTACACCTTC. This gives the protein CAISYYGTNYGYTF.

This clonotype was picked up many times. The chain couples TRBV7-3 to TRBJ2-7; 10 positions agree with TRBD2. The CDR3 is made up of 15 amino acids. Germline assignment: CDR1 SGHTA and CDR2 FQGTGA. V lost 0 bases to trimming and J lost 2 bases; unmatched junction nucleotides: 1. This CDR3 reads CASSLTSGGPYEQYF. In nucleotides, the CDR3 is TGTGCCAGCAGCTTAACTAGCGGGGGGCCCTACGAGCAGTACTTC.